The 9 T cell receptor beta chains below come from one sample, sequenced in a study of shared clonotypes between healthy human individuals. Profiling relied on immunoSEQ multiplex PCR, and the TCRdb table lists in-frame clones only, not all of them. The sample carries approximately 340,000 clones, around 72% recorded once. Input material: memory CD4+ T cells sorted from blood. Subset reported: CD45RA-negative fraction. These receptors were collected from a man aged 25-45 years in good health.

V and J are TRBV6-5 and TRBJ2-3; the D is unclear. The ends were cut back, 6 bases at V and 0 bases at J, with 10 bases in the middle. CDR3 length: 14 amino acids. The germline V gene encodes CDR1 MNHEY and CDR2 SVGAGI. The CDR3 reads CASRGRPSTDTQYF. The CDR3 coding sequence is TGTGCCAGCAGAGGTCGCCCTAGCACAGATACGCAGTATTTT.

The chain recombines TRBV30 with TRBJ1-4, with 7 bases identical to TRBD1. The germline CDR1 and CDR2 sequences are GTSNPN and SVGIG (reference sequence). V dropped 1 base and J dropped 8; count of bases not matched to a gene: 7. This CDR3 region has 14 residues. CDR3 nucleotides: TGTGCCTGGAGTGGGGGGACAGCTAGCGAAAAACTGTTTTTT. Translated, it gives CAWSGGTASEKLFF.

This rearrangement joins TRBV5-1 to TRBJ2-1, with 10 bases aligning to TRBD2. Germline V gene sequence: CDR1 SGHRS, CDR2 YFSETQ. The V gene end was trimmed by 1 base and the J gene end by 7 bases; junction bases not matched to a gene: 20. There are 20 residues in the CDR3. The CDR3 is CASSLPGRLAGRLRGNEQFF. The CDR3 DNA reads as TGCGCCAGCAGCTTGCCCGGTAGACTAGCGGGCCGCCTAAGGGGGAATGAGCAGTTCTTC.

The V gene is TRBV5-1, the J gene TRBJ2-7, with TRBD1 matching 9 bases. Losses at the gene ends were 4 bases for V and 1 base for J; bases not matched to a gene: 6. Germline-derived CDR1 and CDR2 are SGHRS and YFSETQ. This CDR3 has 15 residues. DNA of the CDR3: TGCGCCAGCAGCCACCCCGGGACAGGGTCCTACGAGCAGTACTTC. Residues: CASSHPGTGSYEQYF.

The V call is TRBV29-1, the J call TRBJ1-1; unclear D gene. With 1 base removed from V and 1 base from J, the gap between germline ends came to 13 bases. This CDR3 contains 15 residues. Germline CDR1 SQVTM, CDR2 ANQGSEA. DNA for the CDR3: TGCAGCGTTGAAGGGGCAGTCCGAAAGAACACTGAAGCTTTCTTT. Translated: CSVEGAVRKNTEAFF.

V gene TRBV5-4 combines with J gene TRBJ2-1, with TRBD2 matching over 9 bases. Looked up from germline, CDR1 is SGHNT and CDR2 is YYREEE (reference sequence). This CDR3 is built from 15 residues. V gave up 2 bases and J gave up 4 bases; unmatched junction bases: 4. The CDR3 loop reads CASSLRTSDYNEQFF. The DNA for the CDR3 is TGTGCCAGCAGCTTAAGGACTAGCGATTACAATGAGCAGTTCTTC.

The chain joins TRBV14 to TRBJ2-5; D is unresolved. CDR3 size: 13 residues. Trimming pared 1 base from V and 4 bases from J, leaving 7 bases between. Germline CDR1 reads SGHDN; CDR2 reads FVKESK. CDR3 loop: CASSQAGGETQYF. As DNA, the CDR3 is TGTGCCAGCAGCCAAGCTGGCGGAGAGACCCAGTACTTC. Combining the CDR3 with reference TRBV14 and TRBJ2-5 gives the whole variable domain EAGVTQFPSHSVIEKGQTVTLRCDPISGHDNLYWYRRVMGKEIKFLLHFVKESKQDESGMPNNRFLAERTGGTYSTLKVQPAELEDSGVYFCASSQAGGETQYFGPGTRLLVL.

The rearrangement uses TRBV2 and TRBJ1-4, with 7 bases fitting TRBD1. V trimming: 3 bases; J trimming: 2 bases; junction bases outside the gene matches: 3. This CDR3 comprises 15 residues. Germline-derived CDR1 and CDR2 are SNHLY and FYNNEI. The CDR3 DNA sequence: TGTGCCAGCAGTGACTACAGGGGCACTAATGAAAAACTGTTTTTT. The encoded protein is CASSDYRGTNEKLFF.

The rearrangement joins TRBV5-1 to TRBJ2-2; 7 bases match TRBD2. J gave up 4 bases and V 0 bases, and 6 bases lay outside the gene matches. From germline, CDR1 is SGHRS and CDR2 YFSETQ. The CDR3 loop spans 16 amino acids. The CDR3: CASSLAGGSSTGELFF. CDR3 in DNA: TGCGCCAGCAGCTTGGCGGGCGGGAGTAGCACCGGGGAGCTGTTTTTT.